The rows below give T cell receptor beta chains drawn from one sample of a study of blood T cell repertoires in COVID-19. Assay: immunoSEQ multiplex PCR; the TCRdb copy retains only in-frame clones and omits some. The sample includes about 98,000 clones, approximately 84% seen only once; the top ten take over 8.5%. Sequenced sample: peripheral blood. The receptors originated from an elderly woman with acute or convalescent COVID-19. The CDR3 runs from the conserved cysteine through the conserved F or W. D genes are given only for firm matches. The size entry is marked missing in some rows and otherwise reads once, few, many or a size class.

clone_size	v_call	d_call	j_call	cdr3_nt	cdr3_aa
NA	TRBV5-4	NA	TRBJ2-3	TGTGCCAGCAGCTTGGTTCGTGGCGGGGGCGCGACAGATACGCAGTATTTT	CASSLVRGGGATDTQYF
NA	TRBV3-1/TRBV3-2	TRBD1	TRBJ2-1	TGTGCCAGCAGCCACGGGACAGGGCACAATGAGCAGTTCTTC	CASSHGTGHNEQFF
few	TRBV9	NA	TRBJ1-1	TGTGCCAGCAGCGTAGCTGAGGGGGGGGAAGCTTTCTTT	CASSVAEGGEAFF
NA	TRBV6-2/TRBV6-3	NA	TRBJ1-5	TGTGCCAGCAGTTACTCGGGTCGGGGGGCCAATCAGCCCCAGCATTTT	CASSYSGRGANQPQHF
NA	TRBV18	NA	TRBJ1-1	TGTGCCAGCTCACCATTGCAGGGGCAGGGGACTGAAGCTTTCTTT	CASSPLQGQGTEAFF
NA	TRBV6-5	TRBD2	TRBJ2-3	TGTGCCAGCAGGAGCGGGGGCCCGGGCACAGATACGCAGTATTTT	CASRSGGPGTDTQYF
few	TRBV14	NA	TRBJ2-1	TGTGCCAGCCGGCAAGGCCTAATCAATGAGCAGTTCTTC	CASRQGLINEQFF
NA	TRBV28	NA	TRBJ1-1	TGCAAGAGCATCATGAACACTGAAGCTTTCTTT	CKSIMNTEAFF
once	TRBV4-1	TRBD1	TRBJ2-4	TGCGCCAGCAGCCAAGGGGGACAGGGATGGGAAAACATTCAGTACTTC	CASSQGGQGWENIQYF
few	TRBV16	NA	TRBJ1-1	TGTGCCAGCAGCCAAGGCAGGCACACTGAAGCTTTCTTT	CASSQGRHTEAFF